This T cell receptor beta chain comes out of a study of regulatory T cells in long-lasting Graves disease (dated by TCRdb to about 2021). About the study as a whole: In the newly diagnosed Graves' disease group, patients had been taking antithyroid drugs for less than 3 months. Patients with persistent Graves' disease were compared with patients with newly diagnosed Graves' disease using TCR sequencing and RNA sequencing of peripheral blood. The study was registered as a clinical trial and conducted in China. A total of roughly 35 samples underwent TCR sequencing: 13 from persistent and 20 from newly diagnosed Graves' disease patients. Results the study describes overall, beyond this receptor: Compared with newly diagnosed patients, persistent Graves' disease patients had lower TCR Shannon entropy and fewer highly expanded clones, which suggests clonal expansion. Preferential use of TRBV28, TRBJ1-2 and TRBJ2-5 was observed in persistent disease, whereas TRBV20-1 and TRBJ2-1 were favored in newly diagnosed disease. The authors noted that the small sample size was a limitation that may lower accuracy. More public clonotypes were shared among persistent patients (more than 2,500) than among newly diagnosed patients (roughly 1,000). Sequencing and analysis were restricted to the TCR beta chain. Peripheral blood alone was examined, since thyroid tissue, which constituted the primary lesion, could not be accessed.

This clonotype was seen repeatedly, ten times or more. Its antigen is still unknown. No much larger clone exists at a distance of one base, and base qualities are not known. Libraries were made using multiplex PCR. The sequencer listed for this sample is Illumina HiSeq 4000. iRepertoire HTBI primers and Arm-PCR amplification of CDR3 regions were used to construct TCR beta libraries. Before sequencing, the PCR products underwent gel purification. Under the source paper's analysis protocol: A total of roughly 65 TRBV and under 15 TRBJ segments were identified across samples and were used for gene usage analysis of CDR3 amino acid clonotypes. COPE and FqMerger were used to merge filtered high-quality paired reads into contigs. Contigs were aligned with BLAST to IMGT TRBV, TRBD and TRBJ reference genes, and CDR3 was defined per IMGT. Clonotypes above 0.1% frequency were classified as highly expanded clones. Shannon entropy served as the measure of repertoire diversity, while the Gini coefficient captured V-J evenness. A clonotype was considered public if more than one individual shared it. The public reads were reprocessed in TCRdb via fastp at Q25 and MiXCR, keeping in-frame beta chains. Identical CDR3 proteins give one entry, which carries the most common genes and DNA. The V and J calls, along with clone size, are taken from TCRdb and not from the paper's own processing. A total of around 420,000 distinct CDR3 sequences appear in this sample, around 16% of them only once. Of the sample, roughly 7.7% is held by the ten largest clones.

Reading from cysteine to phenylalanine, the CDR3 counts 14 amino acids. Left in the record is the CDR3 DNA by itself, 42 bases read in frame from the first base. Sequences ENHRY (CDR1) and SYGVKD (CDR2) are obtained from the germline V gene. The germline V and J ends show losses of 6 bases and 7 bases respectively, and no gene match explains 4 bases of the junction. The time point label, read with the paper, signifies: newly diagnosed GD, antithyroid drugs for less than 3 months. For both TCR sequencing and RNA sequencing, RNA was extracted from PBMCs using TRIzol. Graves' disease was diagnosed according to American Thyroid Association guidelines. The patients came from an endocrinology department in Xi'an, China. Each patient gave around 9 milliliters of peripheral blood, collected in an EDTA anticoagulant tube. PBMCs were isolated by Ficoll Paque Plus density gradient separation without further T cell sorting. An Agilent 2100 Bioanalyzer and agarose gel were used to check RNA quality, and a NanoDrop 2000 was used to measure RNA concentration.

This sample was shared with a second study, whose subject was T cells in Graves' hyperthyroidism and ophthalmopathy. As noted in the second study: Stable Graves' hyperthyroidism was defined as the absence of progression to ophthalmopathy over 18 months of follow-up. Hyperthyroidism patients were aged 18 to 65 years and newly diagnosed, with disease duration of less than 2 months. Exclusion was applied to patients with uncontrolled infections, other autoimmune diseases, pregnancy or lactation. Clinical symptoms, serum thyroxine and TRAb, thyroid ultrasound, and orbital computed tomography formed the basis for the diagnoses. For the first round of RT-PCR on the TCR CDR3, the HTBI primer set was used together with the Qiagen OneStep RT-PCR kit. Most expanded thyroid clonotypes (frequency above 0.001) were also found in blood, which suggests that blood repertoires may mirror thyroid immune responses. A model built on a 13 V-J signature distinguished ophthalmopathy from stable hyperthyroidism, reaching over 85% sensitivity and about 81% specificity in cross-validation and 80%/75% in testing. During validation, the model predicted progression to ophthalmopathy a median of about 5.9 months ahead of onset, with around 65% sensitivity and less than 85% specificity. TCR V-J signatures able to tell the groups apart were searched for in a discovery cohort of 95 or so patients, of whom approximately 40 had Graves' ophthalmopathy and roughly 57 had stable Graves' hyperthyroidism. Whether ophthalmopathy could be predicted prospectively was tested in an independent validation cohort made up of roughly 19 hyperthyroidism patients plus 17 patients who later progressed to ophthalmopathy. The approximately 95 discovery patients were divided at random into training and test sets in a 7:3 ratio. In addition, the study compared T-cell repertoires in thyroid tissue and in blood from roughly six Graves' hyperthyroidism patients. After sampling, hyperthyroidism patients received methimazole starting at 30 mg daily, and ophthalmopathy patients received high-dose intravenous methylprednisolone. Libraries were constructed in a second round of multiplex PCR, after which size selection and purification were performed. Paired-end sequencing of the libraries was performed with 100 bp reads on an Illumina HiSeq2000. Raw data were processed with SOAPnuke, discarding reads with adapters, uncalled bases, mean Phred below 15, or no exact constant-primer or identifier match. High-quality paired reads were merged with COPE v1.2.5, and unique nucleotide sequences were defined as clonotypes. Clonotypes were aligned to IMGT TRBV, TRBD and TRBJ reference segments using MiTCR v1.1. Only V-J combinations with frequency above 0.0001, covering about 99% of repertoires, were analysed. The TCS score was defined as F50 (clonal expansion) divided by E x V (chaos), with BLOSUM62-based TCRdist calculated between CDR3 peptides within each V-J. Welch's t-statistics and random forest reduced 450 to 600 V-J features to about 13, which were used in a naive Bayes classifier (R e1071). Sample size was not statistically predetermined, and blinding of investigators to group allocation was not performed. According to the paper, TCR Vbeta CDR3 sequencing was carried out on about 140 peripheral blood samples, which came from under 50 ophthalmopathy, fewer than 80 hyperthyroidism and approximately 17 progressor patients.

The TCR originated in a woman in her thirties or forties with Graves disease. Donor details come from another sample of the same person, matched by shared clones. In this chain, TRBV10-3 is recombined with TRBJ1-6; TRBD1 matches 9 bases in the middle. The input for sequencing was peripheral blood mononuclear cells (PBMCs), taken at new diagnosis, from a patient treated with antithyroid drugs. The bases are TGTGCCATCAGGGCGACAGGGGGGAATTCACCCCTCCACTTT. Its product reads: CAIRATGGNSPLHF.